Following are 8 T cell receptor beta chains from one sample sequenced in a study of siplizumab effects on memory and regulatory T cells. Here immunoSEQ multiplex PCR was the method, and the copy in TCRdb shows in-frame clones only, minus some. The table includes about 100,000 clones, approximately 94% detected once. The specimen sequenced was non-Treg CD4+ T cells sorted from blood. The receptors derive from a human donor in good health.

V is TRBV5-1 and J is TRBJ2-5; TRBD2 agrees at 8 bases. Germline loops: CDR1 SGHRS, CDR2 YFSETQ. V shed 3 bases and J 1 base; nucleotides not matched to a gene: 2. The CDR3 totals 14 residues. Written as DNA, the CDR3 is TGCGCCAGCAGCTCCGGGACTAGCCAAGAGACCCAGTACTTC. Translating gives CASSSGTSQETQYF.

V and J are TRBV5-1 and TRBJ2-5; possibly TRBD1 or TRBD2 for D (5 bases each). CDR3 size: 13 residues. CDR1 and CDR2 from the germline V gene are SGHRS and YFSETQ. Trimming shortened V by 0 bases and J by 11 bases, and 14 bases separated the two germline ends. CDR3 region: CASSLAGTEEQYF. The CDR3 coding sequence is TGCGCCAGCAGCTTGGCCGGGACGGAAGAGCAGTACTTC.

This rearrangement joins TRBV5-1 to TRBJ2-3; D not resolved. Trimming cost V 0 bases and J 0 bases, with 14 bases left between them. The V gene's germline CDR1 is SGHRS and CDR2 YFSETQ. The CDR3 covers 17 residues. CDR3 nucleotide sequence: TGCGCCAGCAGCTTGGCGCCGGTGGGTACTAGCACAGATACGCAGTATTTT. Translating gives CASSLAPVGTSTDTQYF.

V is TRBV7-8 and J is TRBJ2-2; 14 bases map to TRBD2. CDR1 and CDR2 (germline): SGHVS, FQNEAQ. The J segment lost 4 bases and the V segment lost 4 bases, leaving 5 bases of the junction unmatched. The CDR3 extends over 17 amino acids. CDR3 protein: CASSSRTSGRLTGELFF. For the CDR3, the DNA is TGTGCCAGCAGCTCTCGGACTAGCGGGAGGCTCACCGGGGAGCTGTTTTTT.

The chain carries TRBV5-1 and TRBJ2-6; the D is unclear. V was pared by 0 bases and J by 0 bases, with 7 bases between. The CDR3 is 16 amino acids. CDR1 and CDR2 (germline): SGHRS, YFSETQ. CDR3 in DNA: TGCGCCAGCAGCTTGGAAGGCAACTCTGGGGCCAACGTCCTGACTTTC. Its protein is CASSLEGNSGANVLTF.

The chain carries TRBV11-1 and TRBJ2-1; D ambiguous. V dropped 5 bases and J dropped 11 bases, with 10 bases sitting between them. The V gene's germline CDR1 is SGHAT and CDR2 FQDESV (reference sequence). The CDR3 loop spans 11 amino acids. CDR3 bases: TGTGCCAGCAGCCTCTCCGGAAAGCAGTTCTTC. The encoded protein is CASSLSGKQFF.

The genes are TRBV28 and TRBJ2-1; 12 bases match TRBD2. The CDR3 extends over 17 amino acids. Germline values: CDR1 MDHEN, CDR2 SYDVKM. V dropped 6 bases and J dropped 7; count of bases not matched to a gene: 13. The CDR3 protein is CASRIRLAGVIGNEQFF. The CDR3 region has the DNA TGTGCCAGCAGAATAAGACTAGCGGGAGTTATTGGGAATGAGCAGTTCTTC.

The chain has TRBV6-5 and TRBJ2-7; tentatively, D is TRBD2 (5 bases). The CDR3 spans 15 residues. V was trimmed by 5 bases and J by 3 bases, leaving 17 bases between them. Germline CDR1 reads MNHEY; CDR2 reads SVGAGI. CDR3 in DNA: TGTGCCAGCAGTGCGGAGGCGGTCCCCCTCTACGAGCAGTACTTC. Protein sequence: CASSAEAVPLYEQYF.